This TCR beta chain came from a study of T cell responses to AZD1222 COVID-19 vaccine. The study, taken as a whole, reports: The reported proportion of spike-specific TCRs targeting unmutated variant regions was nearly half. The sample set comprised mostly white British donors with more females, and clonal diversity was possibly underestimated.

Analysis merged second doses at about 4 or about 12 weeks. The germline gives CDR1 WSHSY, CDR2 SAAADI. The CDR3 covers 15 residues. V lost 3 bases, J lost 9 bases, and 10 bases stayed unmatched. Notes on this clone: What it recognizes is unknown.

Clones were read by immunoSEQ multiplex PCR, and TCRdb kept only the in-frame ones, dropping some. The data hold some 81,000 clones, with 85% to 95% observed a single time. The sequenced sample was peripheral blood, obtained 28 days after the second AZD1222 dose. This sequence was found in an adult who received the AZD1222 COVID-19 vaccine. The V and J genes are TRBV10-2 and TRBJ2-1; the match to TRBD1 covers 8 bases. The CDR3, as DNA: TGCGCCAGCAGTGACGGAGTAGGAGGGACAGGTGAGCAGTTCTTC. It yields the protein CASSDGVGGTGEQFF.